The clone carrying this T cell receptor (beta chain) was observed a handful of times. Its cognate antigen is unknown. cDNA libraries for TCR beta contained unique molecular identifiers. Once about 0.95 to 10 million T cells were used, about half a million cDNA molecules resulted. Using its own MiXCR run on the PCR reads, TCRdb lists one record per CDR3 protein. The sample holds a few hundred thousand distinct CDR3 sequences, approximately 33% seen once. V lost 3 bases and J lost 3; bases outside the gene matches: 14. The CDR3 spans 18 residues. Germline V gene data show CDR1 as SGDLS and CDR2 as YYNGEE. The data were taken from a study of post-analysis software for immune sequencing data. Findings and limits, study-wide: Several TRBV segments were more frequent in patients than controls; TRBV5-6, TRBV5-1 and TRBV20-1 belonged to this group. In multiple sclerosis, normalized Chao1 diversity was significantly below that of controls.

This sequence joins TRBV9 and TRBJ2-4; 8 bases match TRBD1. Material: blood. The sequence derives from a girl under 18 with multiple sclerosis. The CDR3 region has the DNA TGTGCCAGCAGCGCGAATCCCGGGACAGGATCTGGCAAAAACATTCAGTACTTC. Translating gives CASSANPGTGSGKNIQYF. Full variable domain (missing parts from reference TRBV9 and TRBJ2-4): DSGVTQTPKHLITATGQRVTLRCSPRSGDLSVYWYQQSLDQGLQFLIQYYNGEERAKGNILERFSAQQFPDLHSELNLSSLELGDSALYFCASSANPGTGSGKNIQYFGAGTRLSVL.